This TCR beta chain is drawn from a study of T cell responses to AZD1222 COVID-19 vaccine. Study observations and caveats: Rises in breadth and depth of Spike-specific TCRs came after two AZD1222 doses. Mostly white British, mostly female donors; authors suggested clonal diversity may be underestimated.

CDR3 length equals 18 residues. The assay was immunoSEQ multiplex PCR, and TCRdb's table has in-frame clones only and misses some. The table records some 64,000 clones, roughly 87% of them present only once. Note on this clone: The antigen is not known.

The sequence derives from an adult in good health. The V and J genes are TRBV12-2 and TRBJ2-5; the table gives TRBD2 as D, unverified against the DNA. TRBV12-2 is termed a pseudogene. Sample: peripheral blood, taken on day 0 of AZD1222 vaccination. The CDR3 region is CASRLARSSGGAYETQYF. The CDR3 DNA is TGTGCAAGTCGCTTAGCCAGAAGTAGCGGGGGGGCATATGAGACCCAGTACTTC.